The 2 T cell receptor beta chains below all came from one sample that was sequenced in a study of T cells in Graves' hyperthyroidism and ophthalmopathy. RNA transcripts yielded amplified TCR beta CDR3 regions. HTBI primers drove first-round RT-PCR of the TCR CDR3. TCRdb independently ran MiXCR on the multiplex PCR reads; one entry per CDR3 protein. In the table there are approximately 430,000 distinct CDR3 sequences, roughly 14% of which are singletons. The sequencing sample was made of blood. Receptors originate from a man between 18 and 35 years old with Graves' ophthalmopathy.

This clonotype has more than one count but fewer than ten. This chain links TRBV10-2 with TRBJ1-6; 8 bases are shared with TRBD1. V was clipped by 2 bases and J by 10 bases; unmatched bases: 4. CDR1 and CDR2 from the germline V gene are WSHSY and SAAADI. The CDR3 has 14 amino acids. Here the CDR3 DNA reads TGCGCCAGCAGTGAGCTGGACAGGGCCTCACCCCTCCACTTT. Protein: CASSELDRASPLHF.

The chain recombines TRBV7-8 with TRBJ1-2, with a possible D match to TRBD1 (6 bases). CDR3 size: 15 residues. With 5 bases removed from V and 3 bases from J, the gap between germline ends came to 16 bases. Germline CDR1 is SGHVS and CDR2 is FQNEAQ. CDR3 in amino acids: CASSPNEDRYYGYTF. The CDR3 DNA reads TGTGCCAGCAGCCCGAACGAAGACAGGTACTATGGCTACACCTTC. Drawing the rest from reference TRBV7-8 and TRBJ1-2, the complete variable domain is GAGVSQSPRYKVAKRGQDVALRCDPISGHVSLFWYQQALGQGPEFLTYFQNEAQLDKSGLPSDRFFAERPEGSVSTLKIQRTQQEDSAVYLCASSPNEDRYYGYTFGSGTRLTVV.